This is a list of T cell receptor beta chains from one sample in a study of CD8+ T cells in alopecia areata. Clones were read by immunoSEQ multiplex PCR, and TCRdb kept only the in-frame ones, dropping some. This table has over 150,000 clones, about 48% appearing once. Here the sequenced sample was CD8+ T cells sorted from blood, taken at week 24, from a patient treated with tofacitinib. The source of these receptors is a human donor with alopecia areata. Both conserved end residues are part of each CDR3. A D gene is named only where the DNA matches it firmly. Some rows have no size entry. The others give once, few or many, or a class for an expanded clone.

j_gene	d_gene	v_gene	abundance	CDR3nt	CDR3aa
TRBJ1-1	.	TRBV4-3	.	TGCGCCAGCAGCCAAGATAGAGGCGGATGGGACACTGAAGCTTTCTTT	CASSQDRGGWDTEAFF
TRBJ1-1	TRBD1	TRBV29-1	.	TGCAGCGTTGAGATTGGGACAGGCCGAAAAGTTCGCACTGAAGCTTTCTTT	CSVEIGTGRKVRTEAFF
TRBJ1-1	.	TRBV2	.	TGTGCCAGCAAACCCGGGGCCACTGAAGCTTTCTTT	CASKPGATEAFF
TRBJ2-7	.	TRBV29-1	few	TGCAGCGTTGCCACAGATTACGAGCAGTACTTC	CSVATDYEQYF
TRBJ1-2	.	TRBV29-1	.	TGCAGCGTTGAAGATTGGGACGGATATGGCTACACCTTC	CSVEDWDGYGYTF
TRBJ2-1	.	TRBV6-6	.	TGTGCCAGCAGTTACGGGACGGAGCACAATGAGCAGTTCTTC	CASSYGTEHNEQFF
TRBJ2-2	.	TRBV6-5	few	TGTGCCAGCGGCCTCATGAACACCGGGGAGCTGTTTTTT	CASGLMNTGELFF
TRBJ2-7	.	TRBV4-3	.	TGCGCCAGCAGCCAAGATTATTCAGGGCCCTCCTACGAGCAGTACTTC	CASSQDYSGPSYEQYF
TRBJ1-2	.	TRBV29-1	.	TGCAGCGTTTTAGACAGCCAGCTCACGTATGGCTACACCTTC	CSVLDSQLTYGYTF
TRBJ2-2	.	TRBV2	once	TGTGCCAGCAGTGAAGGGACCACAAGCACCGGGGAGCTGTTTTTT	CASSEGTTSTGELFF
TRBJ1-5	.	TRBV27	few	TGTGCCAGCAGTTTTTCCGGGGTGGGCAATCAGCCCCAGCATTTT	CASSFSGVGNQPQHF
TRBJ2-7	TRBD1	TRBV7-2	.	TGTGCCAGCAGCCCCAGGGCTTCAGGGGGCGGCTCCTACGAGCAGTACTTC	CASSPRASGGGSYEQYF
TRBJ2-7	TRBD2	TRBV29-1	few	TGCAGCGTAGCGGGACTAGCGGGGGAGTCCTACGAGCAGTACTTC	CSVAGLAGESYEQYF
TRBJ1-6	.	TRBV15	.	TGTGCCACCAGCGAGGGGTTCTCCTATAATTCACCCCTCCACTTT	CATSEGFSYNSPLHF
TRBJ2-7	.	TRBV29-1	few	TGCAGCGTTGAAGACCCGGGATCTACCACCTACGAGCAGTACTTC	CSVEDPGSTTYEQYF
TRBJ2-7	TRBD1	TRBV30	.	TGTGCCTGGCACTCCGGACAGGGGAGTTACGAGCAGTACTTC	CAWHSGQGSYEQYF
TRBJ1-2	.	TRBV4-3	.	TGCGCCAGCAGCCAAGATTCCTCAAGTTCGGATGGCTACACCTTC	CASSQDSSSSDGYTF
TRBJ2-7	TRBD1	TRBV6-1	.	TGTGCCAGCAGCTACCGGGACAGGGCCGACGAGCAGTACTTC	CASSYRDRADEQYF
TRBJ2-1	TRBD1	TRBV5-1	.	TGCGCCAGCAGCTACCGGACAGGGGATATCCATGAGCAGTTCTTC	CASSYRTGDIHEQFF
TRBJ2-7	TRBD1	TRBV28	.	TGTGCCAGCAGTTTAGTCCCGACAGGGACCGAGCAGTACTTC	CASSLVPTGTEQYF
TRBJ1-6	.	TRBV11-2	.	TGTGCCAGCAGCTTAGGGAATTCACCCCTCCACTTT	CASSLGNSPLHF
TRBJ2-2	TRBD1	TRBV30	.	TGTGCCTGGAGTACAGGGGACACCGGGGAGCTGTTTTTT	CAWSTGDTGELFF
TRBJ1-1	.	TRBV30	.	TGTGCCTGGAGTGTACAGGTGGACACTGAAGCTTTCTTT	CAWSVQVDTEAFF
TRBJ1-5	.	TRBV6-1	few	TGTGCCAGCAGTGATTCTGGTCCCCGAATTTTCCAGAACAATCAGCCCCAGCATTTT	CASSDSGPRIFQNNQPQHF
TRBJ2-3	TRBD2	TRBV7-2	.	TGTGCCAGCAGCTTAAGCCTAGCGGGGGGGAGCACAGATACGCAGTATTTT	CASSLSLAGGSTDTQYF
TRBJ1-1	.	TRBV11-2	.	TGTGCCAGCAGCTTGGGACCTGAAGCTTTCTTT	CASSLGPEAFF
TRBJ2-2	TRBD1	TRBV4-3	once	TGCGCCAGCAGCCACCGGACAGGGGAGGACACCGGGGAGCTGTTTTTT	CASSHRTGEDTGELFF
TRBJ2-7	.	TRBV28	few	TGTGCCAGCAGCGTACTCAGGGGTCACGAGCAGTACTTC	CASSVLRGHEQYF
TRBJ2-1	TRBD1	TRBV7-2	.	TGTGCCAGCATCAACGTTCGGGACAGGGGCTACAATGAGCAGTTCTTC	CASINVRDRGYNEQFF
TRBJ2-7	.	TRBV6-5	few	TGTGCCAGCAGCAATCAGGGTTTCGAGCAGTACTTC	CASSNQGFEQYF
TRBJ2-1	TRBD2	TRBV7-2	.	TGTGCCAGCAGCAAATACCCTAGCGGGGGGGCAAATGAGCAGTTCTTC	CASSKYPSGGANEQFF
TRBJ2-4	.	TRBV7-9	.	TGTGCCAGCAGCTCGCCTGGAGGAGTAGGGAGAGCCAAAAACATTCAGTACTTC	CASSSPGGVGRAKNIQYF
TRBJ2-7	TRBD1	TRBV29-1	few	TGCAGCGTCCAAGGTGGGCCTGGGACAGGTACCTACGAGCAGTACTTC	CSVQGGPGTGTYEQYF
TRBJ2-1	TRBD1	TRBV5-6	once	TGTGCCAGCAGCCCTGGGACAGCCGGGAAGCAGTTCTTC	CASSPGTAGKQFF
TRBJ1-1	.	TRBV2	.	TGTGCCAGCAGTGGATCGCGGGGCGAGATGAACACTGAAGCTTTCTTT	CASSGSRGEMNTEAFF